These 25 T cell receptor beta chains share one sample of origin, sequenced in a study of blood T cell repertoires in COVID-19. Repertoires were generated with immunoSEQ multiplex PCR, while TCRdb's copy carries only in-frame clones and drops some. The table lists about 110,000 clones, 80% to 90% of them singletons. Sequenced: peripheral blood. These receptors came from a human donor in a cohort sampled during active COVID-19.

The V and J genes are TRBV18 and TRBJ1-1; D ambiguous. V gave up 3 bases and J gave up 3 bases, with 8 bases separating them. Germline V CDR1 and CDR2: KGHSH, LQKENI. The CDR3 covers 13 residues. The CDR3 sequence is CASSPREDTEAFF. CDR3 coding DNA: TGTGCCAGCTCACCTCGGGAGGACACTGAAGCTTTCTTT.

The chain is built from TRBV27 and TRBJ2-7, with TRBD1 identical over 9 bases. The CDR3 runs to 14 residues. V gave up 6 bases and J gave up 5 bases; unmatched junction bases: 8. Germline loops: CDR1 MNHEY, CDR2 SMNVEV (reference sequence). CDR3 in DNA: TGTGCCAGCAGGCTCGGACAGGGGTGGGACGAGCAGTACTTC. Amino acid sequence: CASRLGQGWDEQYF.

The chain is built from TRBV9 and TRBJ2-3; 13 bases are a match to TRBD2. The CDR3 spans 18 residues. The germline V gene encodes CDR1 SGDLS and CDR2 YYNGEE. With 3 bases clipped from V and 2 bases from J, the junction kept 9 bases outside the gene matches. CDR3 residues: CASSGTLGLAGNTDTQYF. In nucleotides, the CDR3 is TGTGCCAGCAGCGGTACATTGGGACTAGCGGGAAACACAGATACGCAGTATTTT.

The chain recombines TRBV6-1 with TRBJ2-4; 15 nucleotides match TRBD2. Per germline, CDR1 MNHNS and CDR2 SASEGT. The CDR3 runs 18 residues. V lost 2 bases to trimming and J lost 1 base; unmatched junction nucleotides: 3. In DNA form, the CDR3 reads TGTGCCAGCAGTGAATCAGGACTAGCGGGAGGGGCCAAAAACATTCAGTACTTC. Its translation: CASSESGLAGGAKNIQYF.

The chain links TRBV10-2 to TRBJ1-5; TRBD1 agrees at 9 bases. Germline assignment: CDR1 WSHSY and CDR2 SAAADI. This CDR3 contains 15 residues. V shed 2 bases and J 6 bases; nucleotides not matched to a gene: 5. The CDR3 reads CASSEGTGFFQPQHF. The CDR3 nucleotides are TGCGCCAGCAGTGAGGGGACAGGGTTTTTTCAGCCCCAGCATTTT.

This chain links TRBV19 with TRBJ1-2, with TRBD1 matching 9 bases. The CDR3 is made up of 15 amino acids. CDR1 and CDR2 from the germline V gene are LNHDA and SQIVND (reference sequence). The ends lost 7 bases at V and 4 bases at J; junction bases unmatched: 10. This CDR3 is CASKAEQGATYGYTF. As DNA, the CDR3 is TGTGCCAGTAAGGCGGAACAGGGGGCGACCTATGGCTACACCTTC.

The CDR3 here is CASSLTSRQETQYF. The CDR3, as DNA: TGCGCCAGCAGCTTGACTAGCAGACAAGAGACCCAGTACTTC. The chain recombines TRBV5-1 with TRBJ2-5; D might be TRBD2 (6 bases). Trimming cost V 1 base and J 2 bases, with 9 bases left between them. CDR3 length: 14 residues. Germline V gene data show CDR1 as SGHRS and CDR2 as YFSETQ.

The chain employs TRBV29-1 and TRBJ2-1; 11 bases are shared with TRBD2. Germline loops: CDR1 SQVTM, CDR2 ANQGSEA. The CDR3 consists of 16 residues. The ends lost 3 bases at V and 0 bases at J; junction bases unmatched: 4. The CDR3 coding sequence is TGCAGCGTTGACCGGCTAGCGGGGGGCTCCTACAATGAGCAGTTCTTC. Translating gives CSVDRLAGGSYNEQFF.

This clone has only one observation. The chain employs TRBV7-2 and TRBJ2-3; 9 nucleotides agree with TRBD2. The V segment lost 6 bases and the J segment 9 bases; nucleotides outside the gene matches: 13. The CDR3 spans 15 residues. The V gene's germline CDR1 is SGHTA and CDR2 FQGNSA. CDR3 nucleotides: TGTGCCAGCAGTTTGACTAGCGGTCCCGCGGGGACGCAGTATTTT. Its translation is CASSLTSGPAGTQYF.

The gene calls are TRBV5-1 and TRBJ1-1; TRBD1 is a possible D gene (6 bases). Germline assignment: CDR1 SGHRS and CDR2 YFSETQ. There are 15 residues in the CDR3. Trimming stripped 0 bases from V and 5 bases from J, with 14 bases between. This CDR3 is CASSLEGRGETEAFF. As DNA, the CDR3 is TGCGCCAGCAGCTTGGAGGGCAGGGGTGAGACTGAAGCTTTCTTT.

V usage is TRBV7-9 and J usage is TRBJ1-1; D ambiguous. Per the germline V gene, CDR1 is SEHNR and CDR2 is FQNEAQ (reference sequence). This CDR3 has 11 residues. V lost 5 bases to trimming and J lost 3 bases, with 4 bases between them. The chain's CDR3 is CASSLYTEAFF. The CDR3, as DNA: TGTGCCAGCAGCCTCTACACTGAAGCTTTCTTT.

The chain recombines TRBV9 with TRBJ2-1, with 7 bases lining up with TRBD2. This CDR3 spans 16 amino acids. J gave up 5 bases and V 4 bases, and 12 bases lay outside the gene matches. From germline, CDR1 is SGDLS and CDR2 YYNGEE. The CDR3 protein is CASSPSGGGLDNEQFF. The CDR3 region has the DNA TGTGCCAGCAGCCCCAGTGGGGGGGGTTTGGACAATGAGCAGTTCTTC.

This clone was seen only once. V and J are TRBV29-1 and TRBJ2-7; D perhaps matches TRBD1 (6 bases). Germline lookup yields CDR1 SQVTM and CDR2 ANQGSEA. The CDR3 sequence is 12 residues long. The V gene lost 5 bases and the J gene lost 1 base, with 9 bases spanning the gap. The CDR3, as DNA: TGCAGCGTTATCCAGGGGTCCTACGAGCAGTACTTC. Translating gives CSVIQGSYEQYF.

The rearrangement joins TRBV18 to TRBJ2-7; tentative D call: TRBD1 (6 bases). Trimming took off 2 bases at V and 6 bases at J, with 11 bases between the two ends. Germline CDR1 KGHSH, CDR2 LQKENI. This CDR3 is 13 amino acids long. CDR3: CASSPMDSGEQYF. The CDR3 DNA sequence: TGTGCCAGCTCACCAATGGACAGTGGCGAGCAGTACTTC.

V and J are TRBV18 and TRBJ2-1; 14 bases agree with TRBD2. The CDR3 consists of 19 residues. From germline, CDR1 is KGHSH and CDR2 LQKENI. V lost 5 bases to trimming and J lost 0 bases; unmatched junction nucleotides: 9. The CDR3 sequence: CASSSGLAGGLSSYNEQFF. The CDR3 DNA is TGTGCCAGCTCATCTGGACTAGCGGGAGGACTTAGCTCCTACAATGAGCAGTTCTTC.

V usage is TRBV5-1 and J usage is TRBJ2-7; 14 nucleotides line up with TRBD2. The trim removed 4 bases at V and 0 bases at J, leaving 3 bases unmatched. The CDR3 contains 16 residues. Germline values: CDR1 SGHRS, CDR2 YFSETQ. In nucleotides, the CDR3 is TGCGCCAGCAGCCCCGGGACTAGCGGGAGCTCCTACGAGCAGTACTTC. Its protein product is CASSPGTSGSSYEQYF.

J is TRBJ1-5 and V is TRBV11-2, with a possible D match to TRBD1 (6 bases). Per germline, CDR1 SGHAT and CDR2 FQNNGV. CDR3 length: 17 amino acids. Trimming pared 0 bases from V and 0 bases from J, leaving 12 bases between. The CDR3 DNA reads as TGTGCCAGCAGCTTAGATTTTGGGGGCGGTAGCAATCAGCCCCAGCATTTT. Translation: CASSLDFGGGSNQPQHF.

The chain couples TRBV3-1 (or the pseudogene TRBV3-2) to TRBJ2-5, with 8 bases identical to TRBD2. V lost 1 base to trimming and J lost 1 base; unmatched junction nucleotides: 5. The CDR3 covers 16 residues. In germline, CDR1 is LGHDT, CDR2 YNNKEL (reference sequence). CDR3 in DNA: TGTGCCAGCAGCCAAGTCGCGGGAGGCCTCCAAGAGACCCAGTACTTC. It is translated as CASSQVAGGLQETQYF.

For the CDR3, the DNA is TGTGCCAGCAGTTGGCGGACAGGTTGGGCCGGGGAGCTGTTTTTT. Translating gives CASSWRTGWAGELFF. The chain recombines TRBV6-2 or TRBV6-3 with TRBJ2-2, with 7 bases identical to TRBD1. Germline CDR1 is MNHEY and CDR2 is SVGEGT. V trimming: 4 bases; J trimming: 6 bases; junction bases outside the gene matches: 8. The length of the CDR3 is 15 residues.

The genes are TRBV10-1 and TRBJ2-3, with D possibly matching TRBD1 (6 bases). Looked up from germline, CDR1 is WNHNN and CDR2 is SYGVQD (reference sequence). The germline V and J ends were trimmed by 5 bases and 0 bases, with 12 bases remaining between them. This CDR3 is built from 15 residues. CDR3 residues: CASSPDRVSTDTQYF. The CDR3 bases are TGCGCCAGCAGTCCGGACAGAGTTAGCACAGATACGCAGTATTTT.

The CDR3 protein is CASSIRQGSYNEQFF. The CDR3 coding sequence is TGCGCCAGCAGCATAAGACAGGGCTCCTACAATGAGCAGTTCTTC. The V and J genes are TRBV5-1 and TRBJ2-1; 7 bases are shared with TRBD1. The CDR3 extends over 15 amino acids. With 4 bases clipped from V and 0 bases from J, the junction kept 4 bases outside the gene matches. The germline gives CDR1 SGHRS, CDR2 YFSETQ.

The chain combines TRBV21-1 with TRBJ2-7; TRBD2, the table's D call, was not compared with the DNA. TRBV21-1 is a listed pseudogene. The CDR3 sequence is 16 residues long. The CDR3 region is CASSKAGGGGSHEQYF. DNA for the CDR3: TGTGCCAGCAGCAAAGCTGGGGGAGGGGGAAGCCACGAGCAGTACTTC.

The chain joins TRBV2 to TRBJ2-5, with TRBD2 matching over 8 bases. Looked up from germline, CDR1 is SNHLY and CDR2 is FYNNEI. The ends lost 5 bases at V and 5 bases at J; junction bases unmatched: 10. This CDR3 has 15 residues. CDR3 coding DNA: TGTGCCAGCAGTCCCCCCCGGGGGGGTCGTGAGACCCAGTACTTC. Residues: CASSPPRGGRETQYF.

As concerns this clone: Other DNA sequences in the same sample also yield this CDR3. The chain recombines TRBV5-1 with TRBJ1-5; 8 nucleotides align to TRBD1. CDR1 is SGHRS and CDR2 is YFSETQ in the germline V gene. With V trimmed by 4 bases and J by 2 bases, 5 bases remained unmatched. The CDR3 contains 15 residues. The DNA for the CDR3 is TGCGCCAGCAGCCCCGGACAGGGAGGCAATCAGCCCCAGCATTTT. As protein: CASSPGQGGNQPQHF. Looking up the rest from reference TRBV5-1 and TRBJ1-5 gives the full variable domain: KAGVTQTPRYLIKTRGQQVTLSCSPISGHRSVSWYQQTPGQGLQFLFEYFSETQRNKGNFPGRFSGRQFSNSRSEMNVSTLELGDSALYLCASSPGQGGNQPQHFGDGTRLSIL.

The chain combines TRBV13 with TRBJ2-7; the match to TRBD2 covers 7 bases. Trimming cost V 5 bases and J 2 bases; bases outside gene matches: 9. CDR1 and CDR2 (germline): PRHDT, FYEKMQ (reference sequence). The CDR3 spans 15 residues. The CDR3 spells CASSPRGVDTYEQYF. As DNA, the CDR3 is TGTGCCAGCAGCCCACGGGGGGTCGACACCTACGAGCAGTACTTC.